This T cell receptor (beta chain) was sequenced during a study of blood T cells in healthy people across ages. Whole-study results and caveats: The study lacked donor CMV status, which possibly confounded expanded clonotype changes.

Germline loops: CDR1 ENHRY, CDR2 SYGVKD. Germline trimming cut 0 bases from V and 2 bases from J; bases unmatched to any gene: 8. The CDR3 runs 17 residues. This clonotype has just a few counts. Its target is not known. Sample-barcoded 5' priming and a J-beta primer mix drove a second PCR of about 6 to 12 cycles. TCRdb fed the 5' RACE reads into MiXCR, producing one record per CDR3 protein. Of about 1.5 million distinct CDR3 sequences in the sample, under 55% were seen once. Researchers report isolating at least 7 million PBMCs per sample. This receptor was obtained from a woman between 18 and 30 years old in good health. The sample comprised blood. The genes are TRBV10-3 and TRBJ2-3, with TRBD2 matching over 7 bases. The CDR3 loop is CAISESGGGPSTDTQYF. CDR3 sequence (DNA): TGTGCCATCAGTGAGTCTGGGGGAGGGCCCTCCACAGATACGCAGTATTTT.